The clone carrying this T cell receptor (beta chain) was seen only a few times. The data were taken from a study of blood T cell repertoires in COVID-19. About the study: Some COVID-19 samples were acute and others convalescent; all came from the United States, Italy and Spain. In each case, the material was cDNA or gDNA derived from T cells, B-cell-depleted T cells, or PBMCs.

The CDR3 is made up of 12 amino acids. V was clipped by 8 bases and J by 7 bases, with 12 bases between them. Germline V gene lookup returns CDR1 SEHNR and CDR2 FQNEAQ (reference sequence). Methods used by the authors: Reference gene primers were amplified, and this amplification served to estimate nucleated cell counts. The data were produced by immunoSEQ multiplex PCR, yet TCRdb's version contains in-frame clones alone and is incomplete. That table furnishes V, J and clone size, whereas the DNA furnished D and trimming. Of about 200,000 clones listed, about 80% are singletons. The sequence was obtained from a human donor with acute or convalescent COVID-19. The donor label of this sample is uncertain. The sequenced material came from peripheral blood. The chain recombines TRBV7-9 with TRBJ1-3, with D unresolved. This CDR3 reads CASGGTGNTIYF. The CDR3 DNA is TGTGCCAGCGGCGGCACCGGGAACACCATATATTTT. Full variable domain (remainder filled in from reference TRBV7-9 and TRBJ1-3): DTGVSQNPRHKITKRGQNVTFRCDPISEHNRLYWYRQTLGQGPEFLTYFQNEAQLEKSRLLSDRFSAERPKGSFSTLEIQRTEQGDSAMYLCASGGTGNTIYFGEGSWLTVV.